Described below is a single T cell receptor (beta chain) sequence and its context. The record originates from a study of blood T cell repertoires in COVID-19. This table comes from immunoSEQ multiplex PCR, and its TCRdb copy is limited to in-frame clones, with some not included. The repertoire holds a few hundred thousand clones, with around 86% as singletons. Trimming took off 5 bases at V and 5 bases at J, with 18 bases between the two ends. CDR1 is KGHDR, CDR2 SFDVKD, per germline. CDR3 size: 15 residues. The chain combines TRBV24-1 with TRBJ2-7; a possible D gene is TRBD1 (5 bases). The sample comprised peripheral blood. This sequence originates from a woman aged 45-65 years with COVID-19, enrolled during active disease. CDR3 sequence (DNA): TGTGCCACCAGTGGACCCTTCCCCAAGGGGAACGAGCAGTACTTC. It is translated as CATSGPFPKGNEQYF.